The 19 T cell receptor beta chains below all came from one sample that was sequenced in a study of cytomegalovirus exposure and HLA in healthy donors (dated by TCRdb to the late 2010s). The library was built by means of the immunoSEQ multiplex PCR assay. A mixture of 60 forward primers for TCR Vbeta segments and 13 reverse primers for TCR Jbeta segments was used in the multiplex PCR. The immuneACCESS repertoire file appears here via TCRdb, limited to in-frame rearrangements. These files lack a portion of the clones; in checked studies, under half of the deficit traces to unresolved V genes, and the cause of the others is not known. This sample comprises about 69,000 clones, approximately 80% of them detected only once. The ten largest clones take up more than 2.5% of the sample. The specimen was PBMCs. Receptors originate from a young man in good health and CMV-seronegative.

This clone was counted only a few times. The V call is TRBV6-1, the J call TRBJ1-1; 9 bases align to TRBD1. Looked up from germline, CDR1 is MNHNS and CDR2 is SASEGT. V gave up 4 bases and J gave up 12 bases; unmatched junction bases: 6. The CDR3 covers 12 residues. For the CDR3, the DNA is TGTGCCAGCAGTGGATGGGACAGGGAGACTTTCTTT. Amino acid sequence: CASSGWDRETFF.

The V call is TRBV5-1, the J call TRBJ1-2; 9 nucleotides agree with TRBD1. J was trimmed by 8 bases and V by 0 bases; bases with no gene match: 5. This CDR3 has 14 amino acids. CDR1 and CDR2 (germline): SGHRS, YFSETQ. The CDR3 sequence is CASSLGGTGQGYTF. CDR3 nucleotide sequence: TGCGCCAGCAGCTTGGGAGGGACAGGGCAAGGCTACACCTTC.

This clone was seen only a few times. The chain is built from TRBV11-3 and TRBJ2-1; possibly TRBD2 for D (6 bases). Trimming shortened V by 5 bases and J by 4 bases, and 15 bases separated the two germline ends. The CDR3 covers 15 residues. The germline CDR1 and CDR2 sequences are SGHNT and YENEEA. As DNA, the CDR3 is TGTGCCAGCAGCATCGGGACTCCTACATACAATGAGCAGTTCTTC. Amino acid sequence: CASSIGTPTYNEQFF.

This sequence joins TRBV9 and TRBJ2-2; D is uncertain. The V end lost 1 base, the J end lost 5 bases, and 9 bases lay between the germline ends. This CDR3 region has 14 residues. Germline-derived CDR1 and CDR2 are SGDLS and YYNGEE. CDR3 amino acids: CASSVSGWTGELFF. CDR3 DNA: TGTGCCAGCAGCGTATCCGGGTGGACCGGGGAGCTGTTTTTT.

The V call is TRBV5-1, the J call TRBJ2-3; TRBD1 matches 7 bases. This CDR3 has 16 residues. In germline, CDR1 is SGHRS, CDR2 YFSETQ. V was pared by 4 bases and J by 4 bases, with 12 bases of the junction left unmatched. CDR3 loop: CASSRQGQPRSDTQYF. Written as DNA, the CDR3 is TGCGCCAGCAGCAGACAGGGACAGCCAAGGTCAGATACGCAGTATTTT.

This clone was seen only once. The gene calls are TRBV5-1 and TRBJ1-4; D unclear. This CDR3 spans 12 amino acids. Trimming shortened V by 0 bases and J by 7 bases, and 4 bases separated the two germline ends. CDR1 is SGHRS, CDR2 YFSETQ, per germline. The CDR3 here is CASSLDSEKLFF. CDR3 DNA sequence: TGCGCCAGCAGCTTGGACAGTGAAAAACTGTTTTTT.

This clone was observed a single time. CDR3 in amino acids: CASSPKGGGTEAFF. CDR3 bases: TGTGCCAGCTCACCAAAGGGGGGGGGCACTGAAGCTTTCTTT. The V and J genes are TRBV18 and TRBJ1-1, with D tentatively TRBD1 (6 bases). Per germline, CDR1 KGHSH and CDR2 LQKENI. Trimming pared 2 bases from V and 4 bases from J, leaving 11 bases between. This CDR3 is built from 14 residues.

CDR3 nucleotides: TGTGCCAGCGGAACGGGACAGCCCCAGCATTTT. Translation: CASGTGQPQHF. This sequence joins TRBV6-1 and TRBJ1-5; D ambiguous. CDR3 size: 11 residues. V was cut by 8 bases and J by 7 bases, with 9 bases left in between. Germline loops: CDR1 MNHNS, CDR2 SASEGT.

The chain employs TRBV7-3 and TRBJ1-4; TRBD1 matches 9 bases. The CDR3 covers 16 residues. CDR1 and CDR2 (germline): SGHTA, FQGTGA. V shed 5 bases, J shed 2 bases, and the junction held 6 bases outside the gene matches. The chain's CDR3 is CASSQDTGGTNEKLFF. The CDR3 nucleotides are TGTGCCAGCAGCCAGGACACAGGGGGCACTAATGAAAAACTGTTTTTT.

In nucleotides, the CDR3 is TGTGCCAGCAGCCCATCTCAAACAGAACGGGAAAAACTGTTTTTT. Its protein product is CASSPSQTEREKLFF. V is TRBV5-4 and J is TRBJ1-4; D gene ambiguous. V lost 4 bases, J lost 8 bases, and 18 bases lay in between. This CDR3 region has 15 residues. CDR1 is SGHNT, CDR2 YYREEE, per germline (reference sequence).

The chain carries TRBV28 and TRBJ1-4, with 7 bases fitting TRBD1. CDR3 length: 15 residues. Germline lookup yields CDR1 MDHEN and CDR2 SYDVKM. Trimming cost V 6 bases and J 3 bases; bases outside gene matches: 7. This chain's CDR3 is CASRATTGPNEKLFF. CDR3 DNA: TGTGCCAGCAGGGCCACGACAGGGCCTAATGAAAAACTGTTTTTT.

This chain uses TRBV28 with TRBJ1-6, with 7 positions matching TRBD1. This CDR3 spans 14 amino acids. V dropped 5 bases and J dropped 10; count of bases not matched to a gene: 8. Germline loops: CDR1 MDHEN, CDR2 SYDVKM. CDR3 in DNA: TGTGCCAGCAGTCCCCAGGGGGGCGACTCACCCCTCCACTTT. This sequence encodes CASSPQGGDSPLHF.

The genes are TRBV5-1 and TRBJ1-2; weak D call: TRBD1 (5 bases). The CDR3 consists of 16 residues. The germline V and J ends were trimmed by 0 bases and 0 bases, with 12 bases remaining between them. CDR1 is SGHRS and CDR2 is YFSETQ in the germline V gene. CDR3 in DNA: TGCGCCAGCAGCTTGGGCAGGGATTGGACTAACTATGGCTACACCTTC. Protein product: CASSLGRDWTNYGYTF.

The rearrangement links TRBV7-2 to TRBJ1-2; 8 bases agree with TRBD1. CDR3 size: 17 residues. Germline trimming cut 2 bases from V and 5 bases from J; bases unmatched to any gene: 13. CDR1 is SGHTA and CDR2 is FQGNSA in the germline V gene. The CDR3 sequence: CASSLTTGQAPWYGYTF. CDR3 DNA sequence: TGTGCCAGCAGCTTAACAACGGGACAGGCCCCTTGGTATGGCTACACCTTC.

This rearrangement joins TRBV11-3 to TRBJ2-3, with unresolved D. The CDR3 contains 15 residues. CDR1 and CDR2 (germline): SGHNT, YENEEA. With 5 bases removed from V and 5 bases from J, the gap between germline ends came to 17 bases. For the CDR3, the DNA is TGTGCCAGCAGCCCTCACGGAGATGAAGGAGATACGCAGTATTTT. This encodes CASSPHGDEGDTQYF. Filled out from reference TRBV11-3 and TRBJ2-3, the complete variable domain reads EAGVVQSPRYKIIEKKQPVAFWCNPISGHNTLYWYLQNLGQGPELLIRYENEEAVDDSQLPKDRFSAERLKGVDSTLKIQPAELGDSAVYLCASSPHGDEGDTQYFGPGTRLTVL.

This clone was seen only a few times. The chain joins TRBV19 to TRBJ1-1; D is unresolved. V lost 5 bases and J lost 0, with 7 bases in between. Germline CDR1 and CDR2: LNHDA and SQIVND (reference sequence). This CDR3 has 13 amino acids. The CDR3 region is CASSQFMNTEAFF. The CDR3 DNA is TGTGCCAGTAGTCAATTCATGAACACTGAAGCTTTCTTT.

This clone has just a few counts. The chain uses TRBV19 and TRBJ1-3; D unclear. Trimming pared 5 bases from V and 2 bases from J, leaving 7 bases between. Germline assignment: CDR1 LNHDA and CDR2 SQIVND (reference sequence). The CDR3 runs to 13 residues. In DNA form, the CDR3 reads TGTGCCAGTAGTTTGACTGCTGGAAACACCATATATTTT. Translated, it gives CASSLTAGNTIYF.

The V and J genes are TRBV7-6 and TRBJ2-3; 7 bases fit TRBD2. The ends lost 0 bases at V and 5 bases at J; junction bases unmatched: 2. CDR1 and CDR2 from the germline V gene are SGHVS and FNYEAQ. The CDR3 sequence is 14 residues long. For the CDR3, the DNA is TGTGCCAGCAGCTTAGCGGGGGAGGGAGATACGCAGTATTTT. Translated: CASSLAGEGDTQYF.

V usage is TRBV10-1 and J usage is TRBJ2-3, with D perhaps matching TRBD1 (6 bases). The ends were cut back, 10 bases at V and 3 bases at J, with 11 bases in the middle. Per germline, CDR1 WNHNN and CDR2 SYGVQD (reference sequence). This CDR3 is 12 amino acids long. The CDR3 DNA is TGCGCCACCCGAGGGGGAACAGATACGCAGTATTTT. Translation gives CATRGGTDTQYF.